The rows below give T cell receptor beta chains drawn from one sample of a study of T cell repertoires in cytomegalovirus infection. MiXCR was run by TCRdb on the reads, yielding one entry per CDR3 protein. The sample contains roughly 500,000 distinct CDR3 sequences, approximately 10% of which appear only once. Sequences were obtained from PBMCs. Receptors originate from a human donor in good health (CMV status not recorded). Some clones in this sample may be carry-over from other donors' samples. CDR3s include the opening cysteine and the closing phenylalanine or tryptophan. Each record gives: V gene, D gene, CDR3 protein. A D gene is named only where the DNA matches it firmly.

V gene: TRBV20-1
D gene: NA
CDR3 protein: CSALSGGNQPQHF

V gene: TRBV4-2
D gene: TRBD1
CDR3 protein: CASSQVGQGGGYTF

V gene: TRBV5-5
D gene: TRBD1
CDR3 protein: CASSQGGSGGSSPLHF

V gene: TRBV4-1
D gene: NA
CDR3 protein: CASSQSPITNYGYTF

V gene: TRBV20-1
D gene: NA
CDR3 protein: CSARDQKNYGYTF

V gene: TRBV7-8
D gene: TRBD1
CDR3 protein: CASSTPGQSEGAFF

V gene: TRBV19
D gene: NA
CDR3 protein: CASSIPRPGLDTQYF

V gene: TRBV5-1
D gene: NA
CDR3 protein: CASSLTRTANTGELFF

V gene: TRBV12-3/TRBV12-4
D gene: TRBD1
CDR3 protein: CASTMTGGVHEQYF

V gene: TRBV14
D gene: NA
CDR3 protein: CASSQAPARTPRAPSLHF

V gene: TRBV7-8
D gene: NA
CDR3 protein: CASSLAASSYNSPLHF

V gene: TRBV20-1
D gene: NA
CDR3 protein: CSIGQTYEQYF

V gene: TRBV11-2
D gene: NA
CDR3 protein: CASSLAPPGRGYEQYF

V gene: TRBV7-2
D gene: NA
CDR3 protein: CASSLAYAYEQYF

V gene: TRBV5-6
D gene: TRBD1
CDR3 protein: CASSLNRGNYNSPLHF

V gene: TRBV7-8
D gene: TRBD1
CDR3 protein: CASSLLTGGTGELFF

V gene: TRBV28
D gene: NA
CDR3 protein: CASTVSGPFSGANVLTF

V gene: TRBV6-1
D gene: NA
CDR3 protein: CASDGGTNTGELFF

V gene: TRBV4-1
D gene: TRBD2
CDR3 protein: CASSQETLGLAGGRNEQFF

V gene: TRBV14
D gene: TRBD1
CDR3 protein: CASSQAGTGRETQYF

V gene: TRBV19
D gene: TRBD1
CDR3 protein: CASSDTGTGNPTGELFF

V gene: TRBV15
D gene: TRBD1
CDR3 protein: CATSRSGTGSNEQFF

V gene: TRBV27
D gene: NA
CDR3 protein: CASSPRGGYSSYNEQFF

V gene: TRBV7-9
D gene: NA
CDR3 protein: CASSSTHTGELFF

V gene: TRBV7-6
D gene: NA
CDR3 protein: CASRPQGMNTEAFF

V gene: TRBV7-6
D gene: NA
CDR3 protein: CASSPIPGELFF

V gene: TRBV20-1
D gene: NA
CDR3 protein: CSAESAGQETQYF

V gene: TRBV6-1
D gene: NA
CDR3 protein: CASSEYAGRFSGANVLTF

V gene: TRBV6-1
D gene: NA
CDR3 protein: CASSEADRFYEQYF

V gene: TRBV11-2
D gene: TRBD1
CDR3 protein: CASSSLRGLEKLFF

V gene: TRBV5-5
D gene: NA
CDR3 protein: CASSLWGIGEKLFF

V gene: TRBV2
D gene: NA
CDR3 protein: CASTERAAKNIQYF

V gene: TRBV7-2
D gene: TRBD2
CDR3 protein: CASSSGLAGLGETQYF

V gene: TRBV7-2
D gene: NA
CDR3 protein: CASSLSSTQETQYF

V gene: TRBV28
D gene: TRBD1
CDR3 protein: CASKDRGVTGELFF

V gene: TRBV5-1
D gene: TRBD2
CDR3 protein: CASSLATSGAATDTQYF